This is a list of T cell receptor beta chains from one sample in a study of blood T cell repertoires in COVID-19. TCRdb's table, derived via immunoSEQ multiplex PCR, lists solely in-frame clones and lacks some. Of 150,000 to 200,000 clones listed, 80% to 90% are singletons. Specimen: peripheral blood. Receptor source: a woman between 65 and 79 years old with COVID-19, enrolled during active disease. CDR3s include the opening cysteine and the closing phenylalanine or tryptophan. D genes are given only for firm matches. Clone size is not always given. Where it is, it says once, few, many or a class for expanded clones.

j_gene	d_gene	v_gene	abundance	CDR3aa	CDR3nt
TRBJ1-1	TRBD1	TRBV29-1	.	CSVRGQLMNTEAFF	TGCAGCGTAAGGGGGCAGCTTATGAACACTGAAGCTTTCTTT
TRBJ2-1	.	TRBV5-5	.	CASSSRRVEQFF	TGTGCCAGCAGCTCTCGGAGGGTCGAGCAGTTCTTC
TRBJ1-1	.	TRBV28	.	CASSLTGNTEAFF	TGTGCCAGCAGTTTGACAGGGAACACTGAAGCTTTCTTT
TRBJ2-7	.	TRBV3-1/TRBV3-2	.	CASSPTGGAYEQYF	TGTGCCAGCAGCCCGACCGGAGGGGCGTACGAGCAGTACTTC
TRBJ1-2	.	TRBV5-1	.	CASGISPGDNYGYTF	TGCGCCAGCGGAATATCGCCAGGGGACAACTATGGCTACACCTTC
TRBJ1-6	TRBD1	TRBV5-8	.	CASSWMTGTGTDSPLHF	TGTGCCAGCAGCTGGATGACCGGGACAGGGACGGATTCACCCCTCCACTTT
TRBJ2-7	.	TRBV9	.	CASSVGGSLYEQYF	TGTGCCAGCAGCGTAGGTGGGAGCTTGTACGAGCAGTACTTC
TRBJ1-2	.	TRBV6-5	.	CASSTGGKGYTF	TGTGCCAGCAGCACCGGGGGAAAAGGCTACACCTTC
TRBJ2-2	TRBD2	TRBV7-2	once	CASSLRRTSGGTGELFF	TGTGCCAGCAGCTTACGGAGGACTAGCGGGGGTACCGGGGAGCTGTTTTTT
TRBJ2-1	TRBD2	TRBV10-3	.	CAIRGTSGMTYFF	TGTGCCATCAGGGGGACTAGCGGGATGACTTATTTCTTC
TRBJ1-1	TRBD1	TRBV5-1	.	CASSTAGQGWTEAFF	TGCGCCAGCAGCACCGCCGGACAGGGTTGGACTGAAGCTTTCTTT
TRBJ1-2	.	TRBV5-1	.	CASGPHRGGYGYTF	TGCGCCAGCGGCCCACATAGGGGAGGCTATGGCTACACCTTC
TRBJ2-3	TRBD2	TRBV3-1/TRBV3-2	.	CASSRRPGLAGETDTQYF	TGTGCCAGCAGCCGCCGCCCGGGACTAGCGGGGGAGACAGATACGCAGTATTTT
TRBJ2-3	.	TRBV28	.	CASSLGGSDTQYF	TGTGCCAGCAGTTTAGGGGGGTCCGATACGCAGTATTTT
TRBJ1-4	TRBD1	TRBV29-1	.	CSVEARDRVGNEKLFF	TGCAGCGTTGAAGCCCGGGACAGGGTGGGCAATGAAAAACTGTTTTTT
TRBJ1-2	.	TRBV5-4	.	CASSVGELGASNYGYTF	TGTGCCAGCAGCGTGGGGGAGTTGGGGGCTTCTAACTATGGCTACACCTTC
TRBJ1-5	.	TRBV18	few	CASSPQGSNQPQHF	TGTGCCAGCTCACCCCAGGGTAGCAATCAGCCCCAGCATTTT
TRBJ1-1	TRBD1	TRBV7-2	.	CASSERTGLHTEAFF	TGTGCCAGCAGCGAACGGACAGGCCTCCACACTGAAGCTTTCTTT
TRBJ1-6	TRBD1	TRBV5-5	.	CASSLTGEGAPLHF	TGTGCCAGCAGCTTGACAGGGGAAGGAGCACCCCTCCACTTT
TRBJ2-5	TRBD1	TRBV7-3	.	CASSFGQGETQYF	TGTGCCAGCAGCTTCGGACAGGGAGAGACCCAGTACTTC
TRBJ2-7	.	TRBV7-8	.	CASSIEGVSYEQYF	TGTGCCAGCAGCATAGAGGGGGTCTCCTACGAGCAGTACTTC
TRBJ1-5	TRBD1	TRBV2	.	CASSVGTASNQPQHF	TGTGCCAGCAGTGTAGGGACAGCTAGCAATCAGCCCCAGCATTTT
TRBJ2-5	.	TRBV2	.	CASSETSYLETQYF	TGTGCCAGCAGTGAGACTAGTTATTTAGAGACCCAGTACTTC
TRBJ2-2	.	TRBV2	.	CASSEQSGVAGELFF	TGTGCCAGCAGTGAACAATCGGGGGTAGCCGGGGAGCTGTTTTTT
TRBJ1-1	.	TRBV6-5	.	CASRETLGTEAFF	TGTGCCAGCCGGGAGACCCTTGGCACTGAAGCTTTCTTT
TRBJ1-4	.	TRBV28	once	CASSFEGKLFF	TGTGCCAGCAGTTTCGAGGGAAAACTGTTTTTT
TRBJ1-5	.	TRBV19	few	CASSDINYSNQPQHF	TGTGCCAGCTCGGACATTAACTATAGCAATCAGCCCCAGCATTTT
TRBJ2-7	TRBD2	TRBV5-1	.	CASSLVGLAGGDEQYF	TGCGCCAGCAGCTTGGTAGGACTAGCGGGAGGGGACGAGCAGTACTTC
TRBJ2-3	TRBD2	TRBV7-6	.	CASSPIAGGPDTQYF	TGTGCCAGCAGCCCGATAGCGGGAGGCCCAGATACGCAGTATTTT
TRBJ1-4	TRBD1	TRBV27	.	CASSLLPGQGSQGDEKLFF	TGTGCCAGCAGTTTGCTCCCGGGACAGGGATCGCAAGGGGATGAAAAACTGTTTTTT
TRBJ1-1	.	TRBV4-1	.	CASSQVYGRNTEAFF	TGCGCCAGCAGCCAAGTGTACGGGAGGAACACTGAAGCTTTCTTT
TRBJ2-7	TRBD2	TRBV9	.	CASSVVELAGVHEQYF	TGTGCCAGCAGCGTAGTTGAACTAGCGGGAGTCCACGAGCAGTACTTC
TRBJ1-2	.	TRBV16	few	CASSQIASLGYGYTF	TGTGCCAGCAGCCAAATAGCATCCCTGGGCTATGGCTACACCTTC
TRBJ2-1	TRBD1	TRBV2	.	CASSTGGREQFF	TGTGCCAGCAGTACAGGGGGCAGGGAGCAGTTCTTC
TRBJ2-2	.	TRBV3-1/TRBV3-2	.	CASSRGAANTGELFF	TGTGCCAGCAGCAGAGGAGCAGCGAACACCGGGGAGCTGTTTTTT
TRBJ1-6	.	TRBV4-1	.	CASSQDERVNSPLHF	TGCGCCAGCAGCCAAGATGAGAGGGTCAATTCACCCCTCCACTTT
TRBJ2-7	.	TRBV15	.	CATSRAGGGGYEQYF	TGTGCCACCAGCAGAGCGGGGGGCGGTGGCTACGAGCAGTACTTC
TRBJ1-5	TRBD1	TRBV19	.	CASIPDRGSNQPQHF	TGTGCCAGTATCCCGGACAGGGGAAGCAATCAGCCCCAGCATTTT
TRBJ1-3	TRBD1	TRBV4-2	few	CASSPVGDRGTGNTIYF	TGTGCCAGCAGCCCCGTGGGAGACAGGGGGACAGGAAACACCATATATTTT
TRBJ1-3	.	TRBV5-8	few	CASSFGNANSGNTIYF	TGTGCCAGCAGCTTTGGCAATGCAAACTCTGGAAACACCATATATTTT
TRBJ1-1	.	TRBV5-1	.	CASSSIRGGALNTEAFF	TGCGCCAGCAGCTCGATTAGAGGGGGGGCCCTTAACACTGAAGCTTTCTTT